The rows below give T cell receptor beta chains drawn from one sample of a study of blood T cell repertoires in COVID-19. TCRdb keeps only in-frame clones here, not all; method: immunoSEQ multiplex PCR. Of approximately 72,000 clones in the sample, approximately 86% were seen once. Sequencing was performed on peripheral blood. Source of these receptors: a middle-aged man with acute or convalescent COVID-19. Both conserved end residues are part of each CDR3. The D gene is left open where the match is weak. Some rows have no size entry. The others give once, few or many, or a class for an expanded clone.

V gene	clone size	D gene	J gene	CDR3 protein	CDR3 DNA
TRBV5-1	-	TRBD1	TRBJ2-7	CASSLGMGQGAYEQYF	TGCGCCAGCAGCTTGGGGATGGGACAGGGGGCTTACGAGCAGTACTTC
TRBV6-4	-	TRBD1	TRBJ1-5	CASSRTGGGNQPQHF	TGTGCCAGCAGCCGAACAGGGGGCGGCAATCAGCCCCAGCATTTT
TRBV5-4	-	-	TRBJ1-2	CASSFAGDNYGYTF	TGTGCCAGCAGCTTCGCAGGGGATAACTATGGCTACACCTTC
TRBV6-1	-	-	TRBJ1-3	CASSEGAPPHTIYF	TGTGCCAGCAGTGAAGGAGCACCCCCCCACACCATATATTTT
TRBV4-2	-	TRBD1	TRBJ1-1	CASTGQANTEAFF	TGTGCCAGCACCGGACAGGCGAACACTGAAGCTTTCTTT
TRBV27	once	-	TRBJ1-1	CASSPQGSHTEAFF	TGTGCCAGCAGTCCCCAGGGTTCGCACACTGAAGCTTTCTTT
TRBV19	-	-	TRBJ2-6	CASSRQTSGANVLTF	TGTGCCAGTAGCCGACAGACCTCTGGGGCCAACGTCCTGACTTTC
TRBV11-2	-	TRBD2	TRBJ2-1	CASSLLRLAGHYNEQFF	TGTGCCAGCAGCCTCCTTCGACTAGCGGGGCATTACAATGAGCAGTTCTTC
TRBV7-3	-	TRBD1	TRBJ2-3	CASSSSGGSDTQYF	TGTGCCAGCAGCTCCTCAGGGGGCTCGGATACGCAGTATTTT
TRBV4-1	-	TRBD2	TRBJ2-4	CASSQVGTSAKNIQYF	TGCGCCAGCAGCCAAGTTGGGACTAGTGCCAAAAACATTCAGTACTTC
TRBV27	-	-	TRBJ2-7	CASSLPGQSSYEQYF	TGTGCCAGCAGTTTGCCAGGACAGTCCTCCTACGAGCAGTACTTC
TRBV4-1	-	TRBD2	TRBJ2-1	CASSQAVAGGYNEQFF	TGCGCCAGCAGCCAAGCGGTGGCGGGGGGCTACAATGAGCAGTTCTTC
TRBV10-3	-	TRBD1	TRBJ1-1	CAISGGQNTNTEAFF	TGTGCCATCAGTGGGGGACAGAACACGAACACTGAAGCTTTCTTT
TRBV24-1	once	-	TRBJ1-2	CATTPSGTKDGYTF	TGTGCCACCACTCCGTCCGGGACAAAAGATGGCTACACCTTC
TRBV6-5	-	-	TRBJ2-7	CASSYGGGKSYEQYF	TGTGCCAGCAGTTACGGAGGAGGGAAAAGCTACGAGCAGTACTTC
TRBV24-1	-	TRBD2	TRBJ2-3	CATSDPTGTSGVTDTQYF	TGTGCCACCAGTGATCCAACCGGGACTAGCGGGGTCACAGATACGCAGTATTTT
TRBV4-2	-	-	TRBJ2-7	CASSQGWIATTRYEQYF	TGTGCCAGCAGCCAAGGGTGGATCGCAACGACTCGCTACGAGCAGTACTTC
TRBV6-6	-	TRBD1	TRBJ1-6	CASTPDRGTYNSPLHF	TGTGCCAGCACCCCGGACAGGGGGACCTATAATTCACCCCTCCACTTT
TRBV12-5	-	-	TRBJ2-1	CASGLVRKSGNLLNEQFF	TGTGCTAGTGGTTTGGTACGTAAATCAGGGAACCTTCTCAATGAGCAGTTCTTC
TRBV3-1/TRBV3-2	-	-	TRBJ2-1	CASTFGSELNEQFF	TGTGCCAGCACCTTCGGGAGCGAACTCAATGAGCAGTTCTTC
TRBV29-1	-	-	TRBJ2-3	CSVEDGKDSSDTQYF	TGCAGCGTTGAGGACGGAAAGGACAGCTCAGATACGCAGTATTTT
TRBV18	-	-	TRBJ1-1	CASSPSGSIAEAFF	TGTGCCAGCTCACCATCTGGGAGTATCGCTGAAGCTTTCTTT
TRBV7-2	-	TRBD2	TRBJ2-3	CASSFVGSGGDTQYF	TGTGCCAGCAGCTTCGTCGGGTCGGGAGGGGATACGCAGTATTTT
TRBV7-7	-	TRBD1	TRBJ2-2	CASSPGTVNAGELFF	TGTGCCAGCAGCCCCGGGACAGTGAACGCCGGGGAGCTGTTTTTT
TRBV5-1	-	-	TRBJ1-2	CASSLEQGRNYGYTF	TGCGCCAGCAGCCTAGAACAGGGTAGGAACTATGGCTACACCTTC
TRBV28	-	-	TRBJ1-2	CASSKQGRGYTF	TGTGCCAGCAGCAAACAGGGAAGGGGCTACACCTTC
TRBV5-1	-	-	TRBJ2-1	CASSSYNEQFF	TGCGCCAGCAGCTCTTACAATGAGCAGTTCTTC
TRBV7-9	-	TRBD2	TRBJ2-2	CASSPAGAGELFF	TGTGCCAGCAGCCCAGCGGGGGCCGGGGAGCTGTTTTTT
TRBV29-1	-	-	TRBJ1-1	CSVTTNRVGTEAFF	TGCAGCGTTACCACCAACAGGGTAGGCACTGAAGCTTTCTTT
TRBV11-2	once	TRBD1	TRBJ1-1	CASSPKSGQGLEAFF	TGTGCCAGCAGCCCGAAGTCGGGACAGGGATTAGAAGCTTTCTTT
TRBV18	-	-	TRBJ1-4	CASSPGKAGEKLFF	TGTGCCAGCTCACCCGGAAAGGCGGGTGAAAAACTGTTTTTT
TRBV18	-	TRBD2	TRBJ2-7	CASSPPGLAGGSGDEQYF	TGTGCCAGCTCACCACCGGGACTAGCGGGTGGTTCTGGCGACGAGCAGTACTTC